The present entry profiles one T cell receptor (beta chain) with its context. The data belong to a study of blood T cell repertoires in COVID-19. Across the whole study: From T cells, B-cell-depleted T cells, or PBMCs came the material, which was cDNA or gDNA.

Per the authors' pipeline: Reference gene primer amplification gave nucleated cell count estimates. Here immunoSEQ multiplex PCR was the method, and the copy in TCRdb shows in-frame clones only, minus some. V and J calls and clone size are those listed in that table; D and trimming were worked out from the DNA. The data contain 120,000 or so clones, about nine tenths of them singletons. V was cut by 5 bases and J by 3 bases, with 23 bases left in between. CDR3 length: 18 amino acids. CDR1 is KGHSH and CDR2 is LQKENI in the germline V gene. The clonotype originates from a man in his 70s who had recovered from COVID-19. The V and J genes are TRBV18 and TRBJ2-1; tentatively, D is TRBD2 (6 bases). The sequenced material came from peripheral blood. CDR3 protein: CASSDVAMGGGIYNEQFF. The CDR3 nucleotides read TGTGCCAGCTCAGACGTCGCAATGGGGGGTGGAATCTACAATGAGCAGTTCTTC.